This record concerns one TCR beta chain sequence. In this sample, this clonotype turned up many times. Its target antigen remains unknown. The record has no base qualities; no much larger clone is one base away. Libraries were built with RT-PCR. Sequencing was carried out with an Illumina MiSeq. TCRdb reprocessed the public reads (quality trimming at Q25 with fastp, clone calling with MiXCR) and kept in-frame beta chains. One record per CDR3 amino acid sequence lists the most common genes and DNA. In all, the sample holds almost 700,000 distinct CDR3 sequences, and approximately 15% of those were seen once. Roughly 3.9% of the sample lies in the top ten. This sample was included in a study (TCRdb year 2016). The TCR was taken from a female donor in good health, serving as a healthy control. Source material: memory CD4+ T cells from blood.

The CDR3 reads as follows: CASRKGTVSYEQYF. The sequence in DNA is TGTGCCAGCAGAAAAGGGACAGTATCCTACGAGCAGTACTTC. The chain was built from TRBV5-6 and TRBJ2-7; 7 central nucleotides agree with TRBD1. CDR1 and CDR2 (SGHDT, YYEEEE) derive from the germline V gene. The junction shows trimming of 5 bases on V and 1 base on J, and the gene matches do not reach 6 bases of it. Including the terminal cysteine and phenylalanine, the CDR3 comprises 14 residues. Only CDR3 DNA is held: 42 bases, read in frame from base 1.